The 8 T cell receptor beta chains given below trace back to one sample, sequenced in a study of beta chain features in type 1 diabetes. All of the isolated RNA was reverse transcribed, so expressed TCRB transcripts were sequenced. Here immunoSEQ multiplex PCR was the method, and the copy in TCRdb shows in-frame clones only, minus some. Of a few hundred thousand clones listed, about 14% are singletons. The sequencing sample was made of naive CD4+ T cells from blood. These receptors were taken from a woman aged 18-29 years in good health.

In its sample, this clone was seen a few times. The chain employs TRBV18 and TRBJ2-1, with D maybe TRBD1 (6 bases). From germline, CDR1 is KGHSH and CDR2 LQKENI. The CDR3 contains 15 residues. The V end lost 3 bases, the J end lost 4 bases, and 13 bases lay between the germline ends. The chain's CDR3 is CASSPSGQLYNEQFF. The CDR3, as DNA: TGTGCCAGCTCACCGTCCGGACAGCTGTACAATGAGCAGTTCTTC.

This clone was observed a few times. V is TRBV9 and J is TRBJ2-5, with a tentative D call TRBD1 (5 bases). The germline gives CDR1 SGDLS, CDR2 YYNGEE. V lost 3 bases, J lost 2 bases, and 11 bases lay in between. The CDR3 sequence is 14 residues long. CDR3 nucleotides: TGTGCCAGCAGCGCAGGGTTGCGGCAAGAGACCCAGTACTTC. Translated: CASSAGLRQETQYF.

CDR3 loop: CASSPRQGGGMNTEAFF. The CDR3 DNA follows: TGCGCCAGCAGCCCCCGACAGGGCGGCGGTATGAACACTGAAGCTTTCTTT. V usage is TRBV5-1 and J usage is TRBJ1-1, with 7 nucleotides matching TRBD1. Trimming cost V 4 bases and J 0 bases; bases outside gene matches: 12. The CDR3 runs 17 residues. The germline CDR1 and CDR2 sequences are SGHRS and YFSETQ.

V is TRBV7-9 and J is TRBJ2-1; TRBD2 agrees at 10 bases. In germline, CDR1 is SEHNR, CDR2 FQNEAQ (reference sequence). Trimming at V came to 3 bases and at J to 2 bases, leaving 4 bases not matched to a gene. CDR3 size: 16 residues. CDR3 bases: TGTGCCAGCAGCTTGACTAGCGGGCAGACCTACAATGAGCAGTTCTTC. Translation gives CASSLTSGQTYNEQFF. Full variable domain (remainder filled in from reference TRBV7-9 and TRBJ2-1): DTGVSQNPRHKITKRGQNVTFRCDPISEHNRLYWYRQTLGQGPEFLTYFQNEAQLEKSRLLSDRFSAERPKGSFSTLEIQRTEQGDSAMYLCASSLTSGQTYNEQFFGPGTRLTVL.

This clone was counted between two and nine times. This CDR3 is also generated by other DNA sequences in the sample. J is TRBJ2-7 and V is TRBV30; the D is unclear. V lost 0 bases and J lost 4, with 4 bases in between. CDR3 size: 11 residues. Germline V gives CDR1 GTSNPN, CDR2 SVGIG (reference sequence). CDR3 region: CAWSVSYEQYF. The CDR3 bases are TGTGCCTGGAGTGTGTCTTACGAGCAGTACTTC.

The rearrangement uses TRBV18 and TRBJ2-4; 9 nucleotides align to TRBD1. The CDR3 contains 14 residues. J gave up 4 bases and V 5 bases, and 3 bases lay outside the gene matches. CDR1 KGHSH and CDR2 LQKENI come from the germline V gene. The CDR3, as DNA: TGTGCCAGCTCAGAAGGACAGGGGAAAAACATTCAGTACTTC. Its protein product is CASSEGQGKNIQYF.

Only a few counts were recorded for this clone. The V gene is TRBV7-2, the J gene TRBJ1-2, with 7 bases that match TRBD1. V shed 5 bases and J 8 bases; nucleotides not matched to a gene: 8. Germline lookup yields CDR1 SGHTA and CDR2 FQGNSA. CDR3 length equals 13 residues. In nucleotides, the CDR3 is TGTGCCAGCAGCCCCCAGGGGGGAACCGGCTACACCTTC. This sequence encodes CASSPQGGTGYTF.

The chain links TRBV29-1 to TRBJ2-7; 9 bases agree with TRBD1. CDR1 and CDR2 from the germline V gene are SQVTM and ANQGSEA. This CDR3 spans 13 amino acids. Unmatched junction bases numbered 4, after V lost 5 bases and J lost 2 bases. The CDR3: CSVRDRVTYEQYF. CDR3 nucleotide sequence: TGCAGCGTTAGGGACAGGGTGACCTACGAGCAGTACTTC.